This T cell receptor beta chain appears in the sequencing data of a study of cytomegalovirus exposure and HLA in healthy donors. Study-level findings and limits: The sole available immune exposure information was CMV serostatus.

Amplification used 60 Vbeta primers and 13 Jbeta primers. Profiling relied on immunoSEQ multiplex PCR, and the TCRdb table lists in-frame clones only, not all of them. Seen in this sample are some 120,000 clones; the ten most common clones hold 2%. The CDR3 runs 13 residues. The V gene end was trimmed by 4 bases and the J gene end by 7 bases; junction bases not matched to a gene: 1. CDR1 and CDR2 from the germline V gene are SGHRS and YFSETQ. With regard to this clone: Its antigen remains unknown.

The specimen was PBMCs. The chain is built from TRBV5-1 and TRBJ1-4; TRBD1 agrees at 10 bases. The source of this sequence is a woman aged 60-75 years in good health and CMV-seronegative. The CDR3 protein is CASSGTGVEKLFF. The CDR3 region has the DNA TGCGCCAGCAGCGGGACAGGGGTTGAAAAACTGTTTTTT. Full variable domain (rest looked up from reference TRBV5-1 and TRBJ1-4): KAGVTQTPRYLIKTRGQQVTLSCSPISGHRSVSWYQQTPGQGLQFLFEYFSETQRNKGNFPGRFSGRQFSNSRSEMNVSTLELGDSALYLCASSGTGVEKLFFGSGTQLSVL.